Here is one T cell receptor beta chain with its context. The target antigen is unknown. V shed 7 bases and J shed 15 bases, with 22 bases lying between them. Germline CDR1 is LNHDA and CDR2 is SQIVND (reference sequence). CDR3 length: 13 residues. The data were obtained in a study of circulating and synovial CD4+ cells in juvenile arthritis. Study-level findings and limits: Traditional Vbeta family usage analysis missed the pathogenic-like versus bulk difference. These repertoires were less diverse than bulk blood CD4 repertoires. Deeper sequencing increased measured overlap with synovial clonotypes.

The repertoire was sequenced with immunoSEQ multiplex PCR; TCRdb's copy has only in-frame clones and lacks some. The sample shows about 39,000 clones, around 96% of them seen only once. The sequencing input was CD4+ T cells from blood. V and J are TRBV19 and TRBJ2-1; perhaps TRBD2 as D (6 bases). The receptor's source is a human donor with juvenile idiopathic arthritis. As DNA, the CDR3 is TGTGCCAGTACCCCGGGTCGACTAGAGCCTCCGTTCTTC. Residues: CASTPGRLEPPFF.